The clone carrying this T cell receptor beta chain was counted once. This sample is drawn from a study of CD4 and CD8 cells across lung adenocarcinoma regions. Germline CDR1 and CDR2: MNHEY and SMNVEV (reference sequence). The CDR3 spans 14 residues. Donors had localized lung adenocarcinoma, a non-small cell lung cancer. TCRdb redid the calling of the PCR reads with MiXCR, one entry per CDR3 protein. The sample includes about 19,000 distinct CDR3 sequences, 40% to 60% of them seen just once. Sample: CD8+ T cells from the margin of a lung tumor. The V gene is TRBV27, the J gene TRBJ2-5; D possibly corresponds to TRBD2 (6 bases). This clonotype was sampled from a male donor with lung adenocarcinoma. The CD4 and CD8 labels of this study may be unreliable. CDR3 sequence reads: CAGMGGRDQNIQYF. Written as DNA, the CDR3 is TGTGCGGGCATGGGGGGTCGTGATCAAAACATCCAGTACTTC.